This T cell receptor (beta chain) stems from a study of T-cell memory formation after mild COVID-19. V lost 5 bases to trimming and J lost 7 bases, with 12 bases between them. The CDR3 runs to 13 residues. Germline-derived CDR1 and CDR2 are SGHTA and FQGNSA. Study-level points and caveats: The appearance of some responding clones in pre-infection memory suggested that cross-reactive memory joined. Contracting CD4+ clones sat mainly in CM and EM; CD8+ in EMRA.

Sample barcodes and UMIs were carried by the TCR alpha and TCR beta cDNA libraries that 5'RACE generated with constant-segment primers. TCRdb fed the 5' RACE reads into MiXCR, producing one record per CDR3 protein. The sample carries 100,000 to 150,000 distinct CDR3 sequences, around 15% recorded once. This clonotype has only a few counts. Its antigen is still unknown. The TCR originated in a man aged 18 to 29 who had mild COVID-19 (a few samples of this study predate the infection). Cell type and time point are not known. Material: PBMCs or a T cell subset sorted from them (not recorded which). The chain employs TRBV7-2 and TRBJ1-5; D ambiguous. CDR3 in amino acids: CASSPSSTQPQHF. CDR3 coding DNA: TGTGCCAGCAGCCCGAGCAGCACGCAGCCCCAGCATTTT.